This entry describes one TCR beta chain. The sample comes from a study of long-term antiretroviral therapy in people with HIV. Researchers report immunoSEQ v3.0 was run at survey level. The repertoire was sequenced with immunoSEQ multiplex PCR; TCRdb's copy has only in-frame clones and lacks some. The sample has more than 20,000 clones; 85% are singletons. Germline lookup yields CDR1 ENHRY and CDR2 SYGVKD. V lost 5 bases, J lost 2 bases, and 28 bases lay in between. The CDR3 contains 20 residues. Before they underwent DNA extraction, samples held about 1-10 million cryopreserved PBMC. The input for sequencing was unsorted PBMCs, taken 2.3 years after starting antiretroviral therapy. The V call is TRBV10-3, the J call TRBJ2-1; no firm D call. The source of this sequence is a man aged 35-49 years with HIV. CDR3 nucleotide sequence: TGTGCCATCAGTTCGGAACCTCTCTCTTCCTACAATGATGCCTACAATGAGCAGTTCTTC. Translating it yields CAISSEPLSSYNDAYNEQFF.